The source of this T cell receptor beta chain is a study of CD8+ T cells in alopecia areata. Extracted from the samples, RNA was reverse transcribed into cDNA to serve as the sequencing template. The assay was immunoSEQ multiplex PCR, and TCRdb's table has in-frame clones only and misses some. The table shows 200,000 or so clones, with about two fifths occurring only once. CDR1 and CDR2 from the germline V gene are GTSNPN and SVGIG (reference sequence). The CDR3 runs 13 residues. V dropped 6 bases and J dropped 0 bases, with 9 bases sitting between them. Treatment defined: oral pan-JAK inhibitor, 5-10 mg twice daily.

The chain links TRBV30 to TRBJ2-1; possible D gene TRBD1, 6 bases. This TCR came from a human donor with alopecia areata. Sequencing was performed on CD4+ T cells sorted from blood, taken at approximately week 30, from a patient treated with tofacitinib. CDR3 sequence reads: CACLTGSYNEQFF. The CDR3 nucleotides read TGTGCCTGTCTGACAGGCTCCTACAATGAGCAGTTCTTC.